Described below is a single TCR beta chain sequence and its context. No antigen is known for it. This entry is derived from a study of post-analysis software for immune sequencing data. Study as a whole: There were relapsing-remitting, secondary progressive and progressive-relapsing multiple sclerosis among the disease courses included.

Study results and caveats: Clustering by F measure revealed strong co-clustering among samples prepared together in one batch. Five or six TRBV segments were more frequent in patients than controls; TRBV5-6, TRBV5-1 and TRBV20-1 belonged to this group. Significantly decreased normalized Chao1 diversity was recorded for multiple sclerosis patients relative to controls.

Prepared TCR beta cDNA libraries contained unique molecular identifiers. From around 0.96 to 9.9 million T cells, 450,000 to 550,000 cDNA molecules were obtained. From the PCR reads, TCRdb called clonotypes with MiXCR, one entry per CDR3 protein. The data contain a few hundred thousand distinct CDR3 sequences, over 35% of them singletons. CDR1 is MNHEY and CDR2 is SMNVEV in the germline V gene (reference sequence). CDR3 size: 16 residues. V shed 3 bases and J 3 bases; nucleotides not matched to a gene: 8. The TCR comes from a girl between 10 and 17 years old with multiple sclerosis. The sample consisted of blood. The chain links TRBV27 to TRBJ2-1, with 7 bases identical to TRBD1. CDR3: CASSFRSGGNYNEQFF. The CDR3 bases are TGTGCCAGCAGTTTCCGATCAGGGGGTAACTACAATGAGCAGTTCTTC.